Here is one T cell receptor beta chain with its context. Across 20 to 25 US areas, participants ranged in age from about 18 to 90 years. The CDR3 runs 15 residues. V was shortened by 5 bases and J by 4 bases, with 15 bases between the two germline ends. Germline assignment: CDR1 MNHEY and CDR2 SMNVEV (reference sequence). The data originate from a study of blood T cell repertoires in COVID-19. About the research overall: The United States, Italy and Spain provided the acute and convalescent COVID-19 samples. From T cells, B-cell-depleted T cells, or PBMCs came the material, which was cDNA or gDNA.

As handled by the study authors: Quantification of nucleated cells was approximated via reference gene primer amplification. Here immunoSEQ multiplex PCR was the method, and the copy in TCRdb shows in-frame clones only, minus some. Clone size and the V and J calls come from that table; the DNA yielded D and trimming. Of over 200,000 clones listed, 80% to 90% are singletons. V gene TRBV27 combines with J gene TRBJ2-1; tentatively, D is TRBD1 (6 bases). Sequenced input: PBMCs or T cells enriched from blood (not recorded which). The sequence came from a woman in her forties or fifties who had recovered from COVID-19. CDR3 protein: CASSLRQELYNEQFF. The DNA of the CDR3 is TGTGCCAGCAGTCTGAGACAGGAGTTGTACAATGAGCAGTTCTTC.